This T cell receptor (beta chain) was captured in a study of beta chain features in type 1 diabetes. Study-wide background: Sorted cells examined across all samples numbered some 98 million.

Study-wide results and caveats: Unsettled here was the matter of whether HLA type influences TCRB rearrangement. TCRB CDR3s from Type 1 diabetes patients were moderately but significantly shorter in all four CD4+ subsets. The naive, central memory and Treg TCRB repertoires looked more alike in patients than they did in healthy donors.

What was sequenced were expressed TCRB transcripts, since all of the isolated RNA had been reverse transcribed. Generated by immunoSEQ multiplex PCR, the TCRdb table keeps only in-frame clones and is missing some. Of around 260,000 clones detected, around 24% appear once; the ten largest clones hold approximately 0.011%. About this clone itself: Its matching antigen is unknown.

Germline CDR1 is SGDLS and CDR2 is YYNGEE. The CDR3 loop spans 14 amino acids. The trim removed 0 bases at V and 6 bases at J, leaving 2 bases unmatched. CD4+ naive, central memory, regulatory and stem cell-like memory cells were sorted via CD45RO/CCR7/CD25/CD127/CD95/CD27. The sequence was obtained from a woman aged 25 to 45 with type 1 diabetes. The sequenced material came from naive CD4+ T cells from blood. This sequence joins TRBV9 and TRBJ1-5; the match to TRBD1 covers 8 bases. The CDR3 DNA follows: TGTGCCAGCAGCGTAGGACAGGGGTTTCAGCCCCAGCATTTT. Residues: CASSVGQGFQPQHF.